The clone carrying this TCR beta chain was found a few times. This CDR3 spans 15 amino acids. From germline, CDR1 is KGHSH and CDR2 LQKENI. J was trimmed by 3 bases and V by 3 bases; bases with no gene match: 4. As to time point: patch test 1, 2 weeks after DPC sensitization. Treatment reported: therapeutic diphenylcyclopropenone sensitization with weekly scalp DPC. Participating donors were patients with alopecia, aged 18 to 70 years, considered appropriate candidates for DPC. The library tagged each cDNA molecule with unique molecular identifiers. TCRdb itself ran the RACE reads through MiXCR, one entry per CDR3 protein. This table has 150,000 to 200,000 distinct CDR3 sequences, approximately 14% appearing once. The source of the sample is a study of human T cells and chemical hapten exposure.

This receptor was identified in a woman between 25 and 40 years old with alopecia areata. Some clones in this sample may be carry-over from other donors' samples. This rearrangement joins TRBV18 to TRBJ1-2, with 10 nucleotides matching TRBD1. Sequencing used whole blood, obtained in connection with sensitization to the hapten diphenylcyclopropenone (DPC). CDR3: CASSPPGTGDYGYTF. DNA for the CDR3: TGTGCCAGCTCACCGCCCGGGACAGGGGACTATGGCTACACCTTC.